This TCR beta chain was captured by sequencing in a study of OX40 agonist ivuxolimab in advanced cancers. Background on the study: Administration of intravenous ivuxolimab to patients occurred every 2 weeks at 0.01 to 10 mg/kg. Overall study results and limits: Some nonresponders also had low normalized T-cell clonal expansion. Expanded clones were, on average, more numerous in CD8+ T cells than in CD4+.

The assay was immunoSEQ multiplex PCR, and TCRdb's table has in-frame clones only and misses some. The data show about 58,000 clones, roughly 77% seen once. This CDR3 region has 17 residues. The germline V gene has CDR1 WSHSY and CDR2 SAAADI. V lost 2 bases and J lost 7; bases outside the gene matches: 9. Exclusion of a patient followed from autoimmune disease history or systemic immunosuppression. To note about this clone: The antigen is not known.

The material sequenced was CD4+ or CD8+ T cells sorted from blood, taken in a trial of the OX40 agonist ivuxolimab. The sequence was collected from an adult with an advanced solid tumor such as melanoma, head and neck, liver or kidney cancer. The chain carries TRBV10-2 and TRBJ2-1; TRBD2 matches 12 bases. The CDR3 DNA reads as TGCGCCAGCAGTGAGATAGCCGGGACTAGCGGGTCGAATGAGCAGTTCTTC. Its translation is CASSEIAGTSGSNEQFF.